This T cell receptor (beta chain) emerged from a study of blood T cell repertoires in COVID-19. V lost 3 bases to trimming and J lost 4 bases; unmatched junction nucleotides: 5. The germline CDR1 and CDR2 sequences are GTSNPN and SVGIG (reference sequence). The CDR3 consists of 14 residues. Libraries were prepared by immunoSEQ multiplex PCR; TCRdb keeps only in-frame clonotypes and omits some of them. The sample contains a few hundred thousand clones, roughly nine tenths of which appear only once. Study members were between 18 and 89 years old and lived in some 26 US regions. Participant-reported clinical history was the basis for cohort assignment.

The V and J genes are TRBV30 and TRBJ1-2, with 10 bases aligning to TRBD1. This clonotype was obtained from an older woman who had recovered from COVID-19. What was sequenced was PBMCs or T cells enriched from blood (not recorded which). DNA for the CDR3: TGTGCCTGGAGGGGACAGGGGACTACCTATGGCTACACCTTC. Translating it yields CAWRGQGTTYGYTF.